Presented here are 5 T cell receptor beta chains from one specimen sequenced in a study of cytomegalovirus exposure and HLA in healthy donors. PCR employed 60 Vbeta and 13 Jbeta primers. Repertoires were generated with immunoSEQ multiplex PCR, while TCRdb's copy carries only in-frame clones and drops some. The sample has 95,000 to 100,000 clones; under 85% are singletons. Sequencing input: PBMCs. Receptors were obtained from a man in his forties or fifties in good health and CMV-seronegative.

This clone was seen a single time. The CDR3 reads CASSAAVTEQYV. The CDR3 nucleotides read TGTGCCAGCAGTGCCGCGGTCACCGAGCAGTACGTC. The chain employs TRBV2 and TRBJ2-7; D call uncertain. Trimming took off 4 bases at V and 6 bases at J, with 10 bases between the two ends. This CDR3 is built from 12 residues. In germline, CDR1 is SNHLY, CDR2 FYNNEI.

The chain combines TRBV7-9 with TRBJ2-2, with D unresolved. V lost 2 bases and J lost 8, with 9 bases in between. This CDR3 is built from 13 residues. CDR1 and CDR2 (germline): SEHNR, FQNEAQ (reference sequence). The CDR3 DNA sequence: TGTGCCAGCAGCTTAACATCCAGTGGGGAGCTGTTTTTT. This sequence encodes CASSLTSSGELFF.

J is TRBJ1-1 and V is TRBV6-6, with 8 bases identical to TRBD1. Trimming took 0 bases from V and 0 from J; bases not matched to a gene: 0. The germline gives CDR1 MNHNY, CDR2 SVGAGI (reference sequence). The length of the CDR3 is 15 residues. Here the CDR3 DNA reads TGTGCCAGCAGTTACTCGACAGGGGTGAACACTGAAGCTTTCTTT. Its translation: CASSYSTGVNTEAFF.

The chain joins TRBV9 to TRBJ2-3; 11 bases map to TRBD2. CDR3 length: 17 amino acids. Germline CDR1 and CDR2: SGDLS and YYNGEE. The junction had 11 bases not matched to a gene; V was cut back by 4 bases and J by 4 bases. CDR3 amino acids: CASSTPTSGGGSDTQYF. As DNA, the CDR3 is TGTGCCAGCAGCACTCCTACTAGCGGGGGAGGGTCAGATACGCAGTATTTT.

This chain uses TRBV19 with TRBJ1-1, with a weak D call TRBD1 (5 bases). The CDR3 is 15 amino acids. Germline values: CDR1 LNHDA, CDR2 SQIVND (reference sequence). V was trimmed by 4 bases and J by 1 base, leaving 13 bases between them. CDR3 in amino acids: CASSTLVGGNTEAFF. CDR3 bases: TGTGCCAGTAGTACCCTAGTGGGGGGGAACACTGAAGCTTTCTTT.